This TCR beta chain was sequenced in a study of T cells expressing NK-cell markers. TCRdb re-called the 5' RACE reads and catalogs CDR3 proteins one per entry, DNA excluded. In total, the table holds roughly 390,000 distinct CDR3 sequences. Germline CDR1 WSHSY, CDR2 SAAADI. The CDR3 loop spans 14 amino acids. The sequence was obtained from a woman aged 50 to 60 in good health. The sample consisted of blood T cells: a sorted CD56 or NKG2C T cell subset, CD4+ or CD8+ T cells, or bulk PBMC T cells (not recorded which). This sequence joins TRBV10-2 and TRBJ2-5; there is no DNA to check the TCRdb D call of TRBD1. CDR3 region: CASSENRGLVTQYF.